The clone carrying this T cell receptor (beta chain) has only one observation. Its matching antigen is unknown. The source of the sample is a study of beta chain features in type 1 diabetes. Study at large: Healthy donors and patients showed comparable age, gender and cell yields.

Study results and caveats: In these data, an HLA type influence on TCRB rearrangement remained unresolved. Shorter TCRB CDR3s, moderately but significantly so, were found in Type 1 diabetes patients in all four CD4+ subsets. Naive, central memory and regulatory TCRB repertoires appeared more similar among patients than healthy donors. At VDJ recombination sites, type 1 diabetes patients had fewer insertions and more deleted nucleotides.

Sequenced material consisted of expressed TCRB transcripts (all of the isolated RNA was reverse transcribed). The method was immunoSEQ multiplex PCR; TCRdb's version includes in-frame clones alone and lacks a portion of them. The table has roughly 50,000 clones, under 45% seen once. The J segment lost 3 bases and the V segment lost 6 bases, leaving 4 bases of the junction unmatched. Germline V gives CDR1 MNHEY, CDR2 SVGAGI. The CDR3 has 14 amino acids. What was sequenced was Tregs from blood. The chain combines TRBV6-5 with TRBJ2-2, with TRBD1 identical over 7 bases. This TCR was recovered from a man between 25 and 39 years old with type 1 diabetes. CDR3 sequence: CASRTGQHTGELFF. CDR3 nucleotide sequence: TGTGCCAGCAGGACGGGACAGCACACCGGGGAGCTGTTTTTT.